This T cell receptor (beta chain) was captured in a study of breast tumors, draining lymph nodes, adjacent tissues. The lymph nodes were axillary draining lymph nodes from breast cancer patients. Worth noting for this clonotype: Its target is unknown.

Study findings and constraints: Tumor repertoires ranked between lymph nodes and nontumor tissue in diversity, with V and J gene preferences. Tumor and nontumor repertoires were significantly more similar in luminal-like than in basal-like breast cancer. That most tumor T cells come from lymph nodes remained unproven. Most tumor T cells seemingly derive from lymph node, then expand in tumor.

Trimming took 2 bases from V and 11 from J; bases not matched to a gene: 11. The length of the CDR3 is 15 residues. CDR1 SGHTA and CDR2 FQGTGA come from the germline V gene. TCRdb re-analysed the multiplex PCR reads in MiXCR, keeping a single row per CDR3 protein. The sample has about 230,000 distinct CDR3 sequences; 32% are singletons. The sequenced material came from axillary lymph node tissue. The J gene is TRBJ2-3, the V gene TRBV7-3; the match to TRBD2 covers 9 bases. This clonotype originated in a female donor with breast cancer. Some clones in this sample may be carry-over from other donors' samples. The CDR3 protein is CASSLRLAEYNEQYF. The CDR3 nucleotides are TGTGCCAGCAGCTTACGACTAGCGGAATACAATGAGCAGTATTTT.